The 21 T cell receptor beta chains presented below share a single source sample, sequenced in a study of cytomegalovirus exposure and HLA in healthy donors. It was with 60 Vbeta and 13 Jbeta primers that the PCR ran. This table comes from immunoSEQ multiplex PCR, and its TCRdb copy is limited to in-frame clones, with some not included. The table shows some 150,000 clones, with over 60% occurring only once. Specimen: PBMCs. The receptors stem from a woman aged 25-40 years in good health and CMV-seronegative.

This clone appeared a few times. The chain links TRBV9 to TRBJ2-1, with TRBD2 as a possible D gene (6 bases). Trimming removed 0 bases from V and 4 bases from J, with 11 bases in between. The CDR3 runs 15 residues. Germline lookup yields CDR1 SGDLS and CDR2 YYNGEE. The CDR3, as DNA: TGTGCCAGCAGCGTAGACGAAGGGACTTACAATGAGCAGTTCTTC. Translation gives CASSVDEGTYNEQFF.

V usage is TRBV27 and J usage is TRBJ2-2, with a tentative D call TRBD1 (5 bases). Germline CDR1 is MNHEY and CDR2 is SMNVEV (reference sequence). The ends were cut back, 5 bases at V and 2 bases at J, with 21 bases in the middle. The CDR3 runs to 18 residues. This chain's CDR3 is CASSPTVSRAYNTGELFF. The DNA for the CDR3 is TGTGCCAGCAGTCCCACGGTGTCCAGGGCGTACAACACCGGGGAGCTGTTTTTT.

The CDR3 sequence is CASSWGPLSSPLHF. CDR3 bases: TGTGCCAGCAGCTGGGGCCCACTTAGTTCACCCCTCCACTTT. This chain joins TRBV7-2 and TRBJ1-6, with D maybe TRBD1 (5 bases). The CDR3 consists of 14 residues. V dropped 4 bases and J dropped 9 bases, with 13 bases sitting between them. The V gene's germline CDR1 is SGHTA and CDR2 FQGNSA.

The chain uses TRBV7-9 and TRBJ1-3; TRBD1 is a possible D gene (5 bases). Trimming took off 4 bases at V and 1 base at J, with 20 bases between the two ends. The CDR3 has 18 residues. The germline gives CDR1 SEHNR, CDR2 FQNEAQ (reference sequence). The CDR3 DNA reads TGTGCCAGCAGCTCGAGTGTCGCAGGGCCTTTTTCTGGAAACACCATATATTTT. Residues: CASSSSVAGPFSGNTIYF.

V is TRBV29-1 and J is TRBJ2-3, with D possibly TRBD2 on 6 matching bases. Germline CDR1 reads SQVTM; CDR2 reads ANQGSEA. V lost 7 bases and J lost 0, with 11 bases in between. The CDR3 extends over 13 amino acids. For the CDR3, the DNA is TGCAGCGACGGGAGCGGGAGCACAGATACGCAGTATTTT. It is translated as CSDGSGSTDTQYF.

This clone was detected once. This CDR3 reads CASSAYGGDIDEQFF. The CDR3 region has the DNA TGTGCCAGCAGCGCCTACGGGGGTGATATTGATGAGCAGTTCTTC. This chain joins TRBV7-9 and TRBJ2-1; D may be TRBD2 (6 bases). The CDR3 loop spans 15 amino acids. The germline CDR1 and CDR2 sequences are SEHNR and FQNEAQ (reference sequence). Trimming took off 5 bases at V and 8 bases at J, with 19 bases between the two ends. Filled out from reference TRBV7-9 and TRBJ2-1, the complete variable domain reads DTGVSQNPRHKITKRGQNVTFRCDPISEHNRLYWYRQTLGQGPEFLTYFQNEAQLEKSRLLSDRFSAERPKGSFSTLEIQRTEQGDSAMYLCASSAYGGDIDEQFFGPGTRLTVL.

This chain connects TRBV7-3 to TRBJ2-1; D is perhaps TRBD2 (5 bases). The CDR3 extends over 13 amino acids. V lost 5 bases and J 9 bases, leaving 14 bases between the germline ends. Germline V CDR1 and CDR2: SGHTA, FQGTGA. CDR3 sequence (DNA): TGTGCCAGCAGCCTAGGCGGGTTTCGTGAGCAGTTCTTC. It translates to CASSLGGFREQFF. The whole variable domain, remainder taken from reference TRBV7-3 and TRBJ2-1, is GAGVSQTPSNKVTEKGKYVELRCDPISGHTALYWYRQSLGQGPEFLIYFQGTGAADDSGLPNDRFFAVRPEGSVSTLKIQRTERGDSAVYLCASSLGGFREQFFGPGTRLTVL.

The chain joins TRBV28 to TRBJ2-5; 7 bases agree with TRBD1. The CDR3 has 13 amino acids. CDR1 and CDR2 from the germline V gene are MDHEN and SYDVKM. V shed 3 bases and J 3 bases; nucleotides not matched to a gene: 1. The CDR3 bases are TGTGCCAGCAGTTTCACAGGGGAAGAGACCCAGTACTTC. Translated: CASSFTGEETQYF.

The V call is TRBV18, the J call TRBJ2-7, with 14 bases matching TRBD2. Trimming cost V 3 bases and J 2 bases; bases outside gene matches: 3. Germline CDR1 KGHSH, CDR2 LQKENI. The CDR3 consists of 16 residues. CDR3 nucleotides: TGTGCCAGCTCACCGGGACTAGCGGGAGCCGCCTACGAGCAGTACTTC. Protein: CASSPGLAGAAYEQYF.

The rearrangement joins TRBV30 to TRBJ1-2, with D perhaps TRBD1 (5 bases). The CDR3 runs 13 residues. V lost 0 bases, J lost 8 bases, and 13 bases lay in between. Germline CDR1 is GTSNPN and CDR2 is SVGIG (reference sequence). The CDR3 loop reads CAWSVQGKFGYTF. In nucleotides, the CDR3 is TGTGCCTGGAGTGTGCAGGGAAAGTTCGGCTACACCTTC.

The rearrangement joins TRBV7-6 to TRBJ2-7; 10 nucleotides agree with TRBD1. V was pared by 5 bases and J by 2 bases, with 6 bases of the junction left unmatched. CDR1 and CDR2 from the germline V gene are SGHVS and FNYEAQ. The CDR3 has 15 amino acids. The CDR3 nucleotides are TGTGCCAGCAGCCCCTGGGGGACAGGGGCCTACGAGCAGTACTTC. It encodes CASSPWGTGAYEQYF.

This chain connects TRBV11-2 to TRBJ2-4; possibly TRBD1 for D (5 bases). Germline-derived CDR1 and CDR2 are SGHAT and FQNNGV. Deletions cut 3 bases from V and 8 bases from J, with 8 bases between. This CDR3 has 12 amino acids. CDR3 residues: CASSFGADIQYF. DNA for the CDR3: TGTGCCAGCAGCTTTGGGGCAGACATTCAGTACTTC.

The CDR3 sequence: CASSPGLALRGTGELFF. The DNA of the CDR3 is TGTGCCAGCAGTCCGGGACTAGCCTTGCGAGGCACCGGGGAGCTGTTTTTT. The chain recombines TRBV27 with TRBJ2-2; 9 nucleotides match TRBD2. The germline V gene encodes CDR1 MNHEY and CDR2 SMNVEV (reference sequence). This CDR3 has 17 residues. The junction had 11 bases not matched to a gene; V was cut back by 5 bases and J by 4 bases.

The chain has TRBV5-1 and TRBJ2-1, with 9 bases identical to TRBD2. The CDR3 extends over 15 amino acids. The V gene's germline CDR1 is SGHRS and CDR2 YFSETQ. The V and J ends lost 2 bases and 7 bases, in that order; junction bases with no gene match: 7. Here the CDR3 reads CASSFGTSSSNEQFF. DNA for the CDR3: TGCGCCAGCAGCTTCGGGACTAGCTCCTCTAATGAGCAGTTCTTC.

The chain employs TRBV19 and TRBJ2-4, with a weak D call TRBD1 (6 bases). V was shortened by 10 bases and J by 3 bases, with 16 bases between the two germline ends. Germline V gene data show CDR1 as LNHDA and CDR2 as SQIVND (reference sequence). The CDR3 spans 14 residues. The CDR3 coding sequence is TGTGCCATACCGGTGGGGGCCCTCAAAAACATTCAGTACTTC. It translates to CAIPVGALKNIQYF.

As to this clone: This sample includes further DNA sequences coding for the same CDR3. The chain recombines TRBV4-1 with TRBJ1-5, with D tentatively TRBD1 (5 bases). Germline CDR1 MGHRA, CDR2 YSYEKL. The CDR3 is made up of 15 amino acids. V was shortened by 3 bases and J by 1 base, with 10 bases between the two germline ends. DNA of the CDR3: TGCGCCAGCAGCCAGTTTCAGGGAAGCAATCAGCCCCAGCATTTT. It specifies CASSQFQGSNQPQHF.

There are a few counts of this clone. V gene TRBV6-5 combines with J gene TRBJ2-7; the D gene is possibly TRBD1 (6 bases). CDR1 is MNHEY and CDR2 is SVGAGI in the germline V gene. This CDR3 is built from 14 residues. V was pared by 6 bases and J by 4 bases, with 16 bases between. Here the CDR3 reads CASSPLGAEYEQYF. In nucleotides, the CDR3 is TGTGCCAGCAGCCCCCTGGGGGCGGAATACGAGCAGTACTTC.

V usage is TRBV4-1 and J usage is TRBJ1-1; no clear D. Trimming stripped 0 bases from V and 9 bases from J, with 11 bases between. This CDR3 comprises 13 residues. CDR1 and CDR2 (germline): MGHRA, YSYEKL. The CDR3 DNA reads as TGCGCCAGCAGCCAAGAAGGAGGCAGGAAAGCTTTCTTT. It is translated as CASSQEGGRKAFF.

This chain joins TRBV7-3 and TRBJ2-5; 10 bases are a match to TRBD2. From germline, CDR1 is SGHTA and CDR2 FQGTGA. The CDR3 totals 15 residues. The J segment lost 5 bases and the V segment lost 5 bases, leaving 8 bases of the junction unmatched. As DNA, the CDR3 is TGTGCCAGCAGCCTTAGCGGGGGGCCGGGGGAGACCCAGTACTTC. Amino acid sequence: CASSLSGGPGETQYF.

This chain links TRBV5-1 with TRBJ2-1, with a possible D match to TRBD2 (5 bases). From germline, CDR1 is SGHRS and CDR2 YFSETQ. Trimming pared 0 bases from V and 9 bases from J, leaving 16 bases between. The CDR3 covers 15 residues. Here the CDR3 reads CASSLGGQPSGEQFF. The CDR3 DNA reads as TGCGCCAGCAGCTTGGGAGGGCAACCCTCGGGTGAGCAGTTCTTC.

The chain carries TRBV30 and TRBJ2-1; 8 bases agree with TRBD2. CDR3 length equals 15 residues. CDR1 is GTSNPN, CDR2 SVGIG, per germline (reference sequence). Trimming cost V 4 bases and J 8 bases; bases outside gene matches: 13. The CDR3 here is CAWTQGRGARDEQFF. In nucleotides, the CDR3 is TGTGCCTGGACTCAGGGGCGGGGGGCCCGAGATGAGCAGTTCTTC. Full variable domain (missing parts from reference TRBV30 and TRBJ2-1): SQTIHQWPATLVQPVGSPLSLECTVEGTSNPNLYWYRQAAGRGLQLLFYSVGIGQISSEVPQNLSASRPQDRQFILSSKKLLLSDSGFYLCAWTQGRGARDEQFFGPGTRLTVL.